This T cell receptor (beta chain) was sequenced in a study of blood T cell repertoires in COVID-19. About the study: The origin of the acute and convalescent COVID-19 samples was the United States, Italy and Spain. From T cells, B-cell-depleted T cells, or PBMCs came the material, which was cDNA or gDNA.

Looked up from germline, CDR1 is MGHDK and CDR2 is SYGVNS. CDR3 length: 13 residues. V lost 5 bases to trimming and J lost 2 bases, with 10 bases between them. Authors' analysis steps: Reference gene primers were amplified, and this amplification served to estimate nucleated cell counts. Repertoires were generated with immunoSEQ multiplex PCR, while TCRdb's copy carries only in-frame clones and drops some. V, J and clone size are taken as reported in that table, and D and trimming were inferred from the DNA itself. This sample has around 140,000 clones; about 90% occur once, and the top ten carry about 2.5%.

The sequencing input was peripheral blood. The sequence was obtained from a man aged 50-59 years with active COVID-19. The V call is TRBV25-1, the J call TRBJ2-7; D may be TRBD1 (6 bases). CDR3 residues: CASSSGAAYEQYF. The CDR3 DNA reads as TGTGCCAGCAGTTCAGGGGCGGCCTACGAGCAGTACTTC.